One sample yielded the 24 T cell receptor beta chains listed below, sequenced in a study of T cells in Graves' hyperthyroidism and ophthalmopathy. Amplified TCR beta CDR3 regions came from RNA transcripts. In the first-round RT-PCR of the TCR CDR3, the HTBI primer set was used. TCRdb passed the multiplex PCR reads through MiXCR, listing each CDR3 protein once. The sample shows 300,000 to 450,000 distinct CDR3 sequences, approximately 14% of them seen only once. Sequencing input: blood. Source of these receptors: a woman in her 30s with Graves' ophthalmopathy.

There are many counts of this clonotype. This chain joins TRBV12-3 or TRBV12-4 and TRBJ1-5; tentatively, D is TRBD1 (6 bases). V was clipped by 3 bases and J by 5 bases, with 11 bases between them. This CDR3 is 14 amino acids long. The DNA of the CDR3 is TGTGCCAGCAGTTTGCAGGGGAGAGATCAGCCCCAGCATTTT. It is translated as CASSLQGRDQPQHF.

The chain carries TRBV24-1 and TRBJ2-7, with TRBD1 matching over 8 bases. In germline, CDR1 is KGHDR, CDR2 SFDVKD. CDR3 length equals 12 residues. Unmatched junction bases numbered 7, after V lost 9 bases and J lost 7 bases. The CDR3: CATGQTGEEQYF. The CDR3 DNA sequence: TGTGCCACCGGCCAGACAGGGGAAGAGCAGTACTTC.

There are many counts of this clonotype. This chain uses TRBV7-9 with TRBJ1-1; D remains ambiguous. Trimming pared 4 bases from V and 1 base from J, leaving 13 bases between. In germline, CDR1 is SEHNR, CDR2 FQNEAQ (reference sequence). The length of the CDR3 is 15 residues. The CDR3 DNA follows: TGTGCCAGCAGCTCGTTCGGCGTGGAGAACACTGAAGCTTTCTTT. Protein: CASSSFGVENTEAFF.

This clonotype was detected a few times. This chain links TRBV6-2 or TRBV6-3 with TRBJ2-1; 14 bases agree with TRBD2. In germline, CDR1 is MNHEY, CDR2 SVGEGT. The ends lost 5 bases at V and 8 bases at J; junction bases unmatched: 5. The CDR3 spans 15 residues. CDR3 DNA sequence: TGTGCCAGCAGTCAAAGGACTAGCGGGGGGTATGAGCAGTTCTTC. Translated: CASSQRTSGGYEQFF.

The V and J genes are TRBV28 and TRBJ1-5, with a tentative D call TRBD1 (5 bases). The germline V and J ends were trimmed by 1 base and 7 bases, with 20 bases remaining between them. This CDR3 has 17 amino acids. CDR1 is MDHEN and CDR2 is SYDVKM in the germline V gene. CDR3 sequence: CASSLSHRGQGGQPQHF. The CDR3 bases are TGTGCCAGCAGTTTATCTCATAGAGGGCAGGGAGGCCAGCCCCAGCATTTT.

This clonotype was seen ten or more times. This chain connects TRBV11-2 to TRBJ2-1; the match to TRBD2 covers 9 bases. V shed 5 bases and J 6 bases; nucleotides not matched to a gene: 11. Germline V CDR1 and CDR2: SGHAT, FQNNGV. The CDR3 contains 16 residues. CDR3 DNA sequence: TGTGCCAGCAGCACCAGAGCTGGACTAGCGTTCAATGAGCAGTTCTTC. The encoded protein is CASSTRAGLAFNEQFF.

This clonotype was detected many times. The rearrangement uses TRBV6-1 and TRBJ1-6; 8 bases fit TRBD1. This CDR3 contains 14 residues. Germline V lookup: CDR1 MNHNS, CDR2 SASEGT. The ends lost 10 bases at V and 10 bases at J; junction bases unmatched: 12. For the CDR3, the DNA is TGTGCCAACAAAGGGACAGGTTTTCAATCACCCCTCCACTTT. This encodes CANKGTGFQSPLHF.

The V gene is TRBV20-1, the J gene TRBJ2-5; D is perhaps TRBD1 or TRBD2 (5 bases each). Germline CDR1 is DFQATT and CDR2 is SNEGSKA (reference sequence). The CDR3 is 12 amino acids. V was clipped by 7 bases and J by 2 bases, with 11 bases between them. DNA for the CDR3: TGCAGTGGGACGGGACGGCAAGAGACCCAGTACTTC. Translation: CSGTGRQETQYF.

This clonotype was recorded many times. The chain joins TRBV2 to TRBJ2-7, with a possible D match to TRBD1 (8 bases). The germline gives CDR1 SNHLY, CDR2 FYNNEI. The CDR3 contains 16 residues. With 7 bases removed from V and 0 bases from J, the gap between germline ends came to 19 bases. The CDR3 region has the DNA TGTGCCAGCACGGGGGAGGGTGACAGGGGCTCCTACGAGCAGTACTTC. Translating it yields CASTGEGDRGSYEQYF. The complete variable domain, with remaining parts taken from reference TRBV2 and TRBJ2-7, reads EPEVTQTPSHQVTQMGQEVILRCVPISNHLYFYWYRQILGQKVEFLVSFYNNEISEKSEIFDDQFSVERPDGSNFTLKIRSTKLEDSAMYFCASTGEGDRGSYEQYFGPGTRLTVT.

This clonotype was recorded at least ten times. The V gene is TRBV30, the J gene TRBJ1-1; D ambiguous. The germline V gene has CDR1 GTSNPN and CDR2 SVGIG (reference sequence). V lost 2 bases, J lost 3 bases, and 7 bases lay in between. The length of the CDR3 is 12 residues. Here the CDR3 DNA reads TGTGCCTGGAGTTTTGGGGACACTGAAGCTTTCTTT. Amino acid sequence: CAWSFGDTEAFF.

The sample holds many counts of this clonotype. The genes are TRBV13 and TRBJ2-2; weak D call: TRBD2 (6 bases). The ends were cut back, 3 bases at V and 3 bases at J, with 14 bases in the middle. Germline CDR1 is PRHDT and CDR2 is FYEKMQ (reference sequence). The CDR3 consists of 16 residues. The CDR3 DNA sequence: TGTGCCAGCAGCTTTACAATGGCTAGCGACACCGGGGAGCTGTTTTTT. This gives the protein CASSFTMASDTGELFF.

This clonotype was seen at least ten times. CDR3 coding DNA: TGTGCCAGCAGCCGACCCTTGTCGACAGGCGTCAACTATGGCTACACCTTC. Encoded protein: CASSRPLSTGVNYGYTF. The V and J genes are TRBV7-9 and TRBJ1-2, with a tentative D call TRBD1 (6 bases). V gave up 5 bases and J gave up 2 bases, with 21 bases separating them. The CDR3 spans 17 residues. Germline V gene sequence: CDR1 SEHNR, CDR2 FQNEAQ (reference sequence).

This clonotype was found many times. The gene calls are TRBV27 and TRBJ1-5; tentative D call: TRBD1 (5 bases). The germline CDR1 and CDR2 sequences are MNHEY and SMNVEV (reference sequence). The CDR3 extends over 14 amino acids. The V gene lost 0 bases and the J gene lost 7 bases, with 10 bases spanning the gap. For the CDR3, the DNA is TGTGCCAGCAGTTTATCGCTGGGGCAACAGCCCCAGCATTTT. The encoded protein is CASSLSLGQQPQHF.

There are many counts of this clonotype. The gene calls are TRBV9 and TRBJ2-7; 9 nucleotides agree with TRBD1. Germline values: CDR1 SGDLS, CDR2 YYNGEE. This CDR3 comprises 14 residues. Germline trimming cut 3 bases from V and 4 bases from J; bases unmatched to any gene: 5. CDR3 region: CASSEAGQGYEQYF. The DNA for the CDR3 is TGTGCCAGCAGCGAGGCGGGACAGGGTTACGAGCAGTACTTC.

This clonotype was seen ten or more times. V gene TRBV7-3 combines with J gene TRBJ1-1, with D maybe TRBD1 (6 bases). This CDR3 is built from 16 residues. Germline loops: CDR1 SGHTA, CDR2 FQGTGA. V lost 5 bases and J 4 bases, leaving 20 bases between the germline ends. The CDR3 DNA sequence: TGTGCCAGCAGCCCCAGGGGAGGGGGAGCCGGCACTGAAGCTTTCTTT. Its protein product is CASSPRGGGAGTEAFF. The entire variable domain, with the rest obtained from reference TRBV7-3 and TRBJ1-1, is as follows: GAGVSQTPSNKVTEKGKYVELRCDPISGHTALYWYRQSLGQGPEFLIYFQGTGAADDSGLPNDRFFAVRPEGSVSTLKIQRTERGDSAVYLCASSPRGGGAGTEAFFGQGTRLTVV.

This chain uses TRBV6-2 or TRBV6-3 with TRBJ2-1; TRBD1 agrees at 8 bases. The CDR3 has 18 amino acids. Trimming took 1 base from V and 4 from J; bases not matched to a gene: 12. Germline CDR1 and CDR2: MNHEY and SVGEGT. CDR3 loop: CASSYLPSRTGLYNEQFF. For the CDR3, the DNA is TGTGCCAGCAGTTACTTACCTTCCCGGACAGGGTTATACAATGAGCAGTTCTTC.

This clonotype was seen repeatedly, ten times or more. The CDR3 is CASSHEGLASSYEQYF. CDR3 DNA: TGTGCCAGCAGCCATGAGGGACTAGCCTCTTCCTACGAGCAGTACTTC. This chain connects TRBV3-1 to TRBJ2-7, with 9 nucleotides matching TRBD2. Germline CDR1 is LGHDT and CDR2 is YNNKEL (reference sequence). The CDR3 consists of 16 residues. J gave up 1 base and V 3 bases, and 7 bases lay outside the gene matches.

This clonotype was detected many times. V gene TRBV19 combines with J gene TRBJ1-1; the D gene is possibly TRBD1 (6 bases). CDR1 LNHDA and CDR2 SQIVND come from the germline V gene (reference sequence). Trimming pared 0 bases from V and 4 bases from J, leaving 12 bases between. CDR3 size: 15 residues. The DNA of the CDR3 is TGTGCCAGTAGTATAGAGCAGGGGTTCGTCACTGAAGCTTTCTTT. Translation gives CASSIEQGFVTEAFF.

This clonotype was detected ten times or more. The rearrangement joins TRBV5-5 to TRBJ1-2, with D tentatively TRBD1 (5 bases). The V gene lost 5 bases and the J gene lost 0 bases, with 8 bases spanning the gap. Germline-derived CDR1 and CDR2 are SGHKS and YYEKEE (reference sequence). CDR3 length: 13 amino acids. The chain's CDR3 is CASRGDPNYGYTF. CDR3 nucleotides: TGTGCCAGCAGAGGGGATCCTAACTATGGCTACACCTTC.

The gene calls are TRBV18 and TRBJ1-1; D unclear. Germline CDR1 KGHSH, CDR2 LQKENI. The CDR3 consists of 15 residues. Trimming removed 6 bases from V and 2 bases from J, with 16 bases in between. The CDR3 is CASSPSSARNTEAFF. The CDR3 DNA follows: TGTGCCAGCTCCCCGTCGAGCGCCCGAAACACTGAAGCTTTCTTT.

This chain joins TRBV12-3 or TRBV12-4 and TRBJ1-4; TRBD1 is a possible D gene (6 bases). CDR3 length equals 16 residues. Trimming removed 3 bases at V and 5 bases at J, with 16 bases between. The CDR3 DNA is TGTGCCAGCAGTTTGGGGGAGACAGGAAACAATGAAAAACTGTTTTTT. The encoded protein is CASSLGETGNNEKLFF.

At least ten counts were recorded for this clonotype. The chain recombines TRBV7-9 with TRBJ2-3, with 9 nucleotides matching TRBD1. V lost 5 bases, J lost 4 bases, and 4 bases stayed unmatched. CDR3 length: 14 residues. Germline values: CDR1 SEHNR, CDR2 FQNEAQ (reference sequence). The CDR3 region has the DNA TGTGCCAGCAGCCCGGACAGGGGTCCAGATACGCAGTATTTT. It encodes CASSPDRGPDTQYF. The whole variable domain, remainder taken from reference TRBV7-9 and TRBJ2-3, is DTGVSQNPRHKITKRGQNVTFRCDPISEHNRLYWYRQTLGQGPEFLTYFQNEAQLEKSRLLSDRFSAERPKGSFSTLEIQRTEQGDSAMYLCASSPDRGPDTQYFGPGTRLTVL.

This clonotype was counted between two and nine times. The chain carries TRBV19 and TRBJ1-1; D is perhaps TRBD1 (5 bases). Germline CDR1 and CDR2: LNHDA and SQIVND (reference sequence). The V and J ends lost 6 bases and 5 bases respectively, with 19 bases between them. The CDR3 totals 15 residues. The CDR3 DNA reads TGTGCCAGTAGGCCTCAGCTGGGTTCAGGGACTGAAGCTTTCTTT. Encoded protein: CASRPQLGSGTEAFF.

This clonotype was counted ten times or more. DNA for the CDR3: TGTGCCAGCAGCGAGACAGTGGCCGCACAAGAGACCCAGTACTTC. Residues: CASSETVAAQETQYF. The V and J genes are TRBV13 and TRBJ2-5; possible D gene TRBD1, 5 bases. Germline values: CDR1 PRHDT, CDR2 FYEKMQ (reference sequence). The CDR3 has 15 amino acids. V was clipped by 5 bases and J by 2 bases, with 15 bases between them.